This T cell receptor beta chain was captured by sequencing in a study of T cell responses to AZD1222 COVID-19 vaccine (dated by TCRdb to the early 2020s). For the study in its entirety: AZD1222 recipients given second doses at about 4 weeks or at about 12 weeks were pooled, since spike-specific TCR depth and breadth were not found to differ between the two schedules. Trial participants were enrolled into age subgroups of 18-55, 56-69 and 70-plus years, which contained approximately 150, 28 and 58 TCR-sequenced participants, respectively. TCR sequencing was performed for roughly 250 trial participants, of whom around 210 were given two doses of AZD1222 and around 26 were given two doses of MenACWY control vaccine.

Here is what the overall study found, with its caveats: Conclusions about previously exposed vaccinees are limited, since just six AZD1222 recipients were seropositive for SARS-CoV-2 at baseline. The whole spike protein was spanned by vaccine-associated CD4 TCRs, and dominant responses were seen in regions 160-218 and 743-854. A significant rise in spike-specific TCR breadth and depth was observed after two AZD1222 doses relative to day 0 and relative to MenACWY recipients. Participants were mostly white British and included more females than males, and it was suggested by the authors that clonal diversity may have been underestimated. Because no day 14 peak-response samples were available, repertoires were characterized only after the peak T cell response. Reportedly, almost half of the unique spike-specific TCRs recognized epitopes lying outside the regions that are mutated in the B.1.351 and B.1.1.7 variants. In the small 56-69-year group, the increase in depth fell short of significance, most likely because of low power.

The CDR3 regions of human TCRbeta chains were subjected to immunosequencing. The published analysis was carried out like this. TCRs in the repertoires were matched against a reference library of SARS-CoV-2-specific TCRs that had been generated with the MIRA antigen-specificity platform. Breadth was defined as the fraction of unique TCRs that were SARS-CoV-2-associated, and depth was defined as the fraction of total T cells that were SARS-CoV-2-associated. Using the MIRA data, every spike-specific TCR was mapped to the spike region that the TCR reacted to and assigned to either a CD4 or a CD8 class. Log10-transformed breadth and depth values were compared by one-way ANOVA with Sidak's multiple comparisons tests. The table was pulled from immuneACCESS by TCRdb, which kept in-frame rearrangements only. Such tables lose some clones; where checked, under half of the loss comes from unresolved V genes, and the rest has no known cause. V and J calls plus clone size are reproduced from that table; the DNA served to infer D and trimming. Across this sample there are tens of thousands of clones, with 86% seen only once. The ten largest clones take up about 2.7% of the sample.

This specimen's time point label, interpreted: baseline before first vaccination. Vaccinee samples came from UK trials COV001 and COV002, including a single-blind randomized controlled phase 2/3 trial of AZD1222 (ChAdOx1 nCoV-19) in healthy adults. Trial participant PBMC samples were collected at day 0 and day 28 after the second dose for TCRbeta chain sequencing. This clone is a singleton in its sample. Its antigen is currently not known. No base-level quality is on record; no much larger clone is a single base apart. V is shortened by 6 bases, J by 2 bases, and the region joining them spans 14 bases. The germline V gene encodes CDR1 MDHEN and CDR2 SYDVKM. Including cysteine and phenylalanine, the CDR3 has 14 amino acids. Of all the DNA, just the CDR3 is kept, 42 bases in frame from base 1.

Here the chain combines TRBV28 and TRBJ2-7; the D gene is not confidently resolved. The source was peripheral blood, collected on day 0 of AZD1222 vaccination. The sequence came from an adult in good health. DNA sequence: TGTGCCAGCAGCGAACCCACAGAGACCTACGAGCAGTACTTC. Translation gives CASSEPTETYEQYF.